Listed below are T cell receptor beta chains from one sample, sequenced in a study of blood T cell repertoires in COVID-19. The data were produced by immunoSEQ multiplex PCR, yet TCRdb's version contains in-frame clones alone and is incomplete. The repertoire includes around 160,000 clones, more than 70% of them detected once, and 2.3% sits in the top ten. Sequenced: peripheral blood. These TCRs come from a human donor in a cohort sampled during active COVID-19. Each CDR3 is given with its conserved first and last residue. Each record gives: V gene, clone size, D gene, J gene, CDR3 protein, CDR3 DNA. A D gene is named only where the DNA matches it firmly. Where a row states a size, it is once, few, many or the class of an expanded clone; other rows omit it.

v_gene: TRBV6-5; abundance: NA; d_gene: NA; j_gene: TRBJ2-2; CDR3aa: CASSYRQLGTGELFF; CDR3nt: TGTGCCAGCAGTTACAGACAGCTTGGGACCGGGGAGCTGTTTTTT
v_gene: TRBV4-2; abundance: NA; d_gene: TRBD2; j_gene: TRBJ2-3; CDR3aa: CASRPRTSARTDTQYF; CDR3nt: TGTGCCAGCAGGCCGAGGACTAGCGCGCGCACAGATACGCAGTATTTT
v_gene: TRBV28; abundance: NA; d_gene: TRBD1; j_gene: TRBJ1-3; CDR3aa: CASSLPGGGTGNTIYF; CDR3nt: TGTGCCAGCAGTTTACCTGGAGGGGGCACTGGAAACACCATATATTTT
v_gene: TRBV14; abundance: NA; d_gene: NA; j_gene: TRBJ2-5; CDR3aa: CASSTRRETQYF; CDR3nt: TGTGCCAGCAGCACCCGGAGGGAGACCCAGTACTTC
v_gene: TRBV30; abundance: NA; d_gene: TRBD2; j_gene: TRBJ2-7; CDR3aa: CAWSGSGTKAYEQYF; CDR3nt: TGTGCCTGGAGTGGTTCGGGGACTAAAGCCTACGAGCAGTACTTC
v_gene: TRBV5-4; abundance: NA; d_gene: TRBD2; j_gene: TRBJ2-3; CDR3aa: CASSLGLAGPRSTDTQYF; CDR3nt: TGTGCCAGCAGCCTGGGATTAGCGGGTCCTCGTAGCACAGATACGCAGTATTTT
v_gene: TRBV4-1; abundance: few; d_gene: NA; j_gene: TRBJ2-3; CDR3aa: CASSQGRFSTDTQYF; CDR3nt: TGCGCCAGCAGCCAAGGGCGGTTTAGCACAGATACGCAGTATTTT
v_gene: TRBV3-1/TRBV3-2; abundance: NA; d_gene: NA; j_gene: TRBJ1-5; CDR3aa: CASSQDRGRSQPQHF; CDR3nt: TGTGCCAGCAGCCAAGATCGAGGGCGTAGCCAGCCCCAGCATTTT
v_gene: TRBV4-2; abundance: NA; d_gene: NA; j_gene: TRBJ1-5; CDR3aa: CASSQDIGGYNQPQHF; CDR3nt: TGTGCCAGCAGCCAAGATATTGGGGGGTACAATCAGCCCCAGCATTTT
v_gene: TRBV29-1; abundance: few; d_gene: TRBD1; j_gene: TRBJ2-3; CDR3aa: CSVGGQGKDTQYF; CDR3nt: TGCAGCGTTGGGGGACAGGGGAAAGATACGCAGTATTTT
v_gene: TRBV4-3; abundance: NA; d_gene: NA; j_gene: TRBJ2-7; CDR3aa: CASSTTGLRSEQYF; CDR3nt: TGCGCCAGCAGCACGACGGGACTCCGGAGCGAGCAGTACTTC
v_gene: TRBV19; abundance: NA; d_gene: NA; j_gene: TRBJ2-7; CDR3aa: CASSIGGRTYEQYF; CDR3nt: TGTGCCAGTAGTATCGGAGGACGGACCTACGAGCAGTACTTC
v_gene: TRBV5-1; abundance: once; d_gene: TRBD2; j_gene: TRBJ2-1; CDR3aa: CASSLNAGGYNEQFF; CDR3nt: TGCGCCAGCAGCTTAAATGCGGGGGGCTACAATGAGCAGTTCTTC
v_gene: TRBV7-2; abundance: NA; d_gene: TRBD2; j_gene: TRBJ2-5; CDR3aa: CASSPRGDWETQYF; CDR3nt: TGTGCCAGCAGCCCCCGGGGGGACTGGGAGACCCAGTACTTC
v_gene: TRBV9; abundance: NA; d_gene: NA; j_gene: TRBJ1-2; CDR3aa: CASSVDYSPYGYTF; CDR3nt: TGTGCCAGCAGCGTAGATTATAGCCCCTATGGCTACACCTTC
v_gene: TRBV28; abundance: NA; d_gene: TRBD1; j_gene: TRBJ2-3; CDR3aa: CASSGTGRRGDTQYF; CDR3nt: TGTGCCAGCAGTGGGACAGGGAGGCGAGGGGATACGCAGTATTTT
v_gene: TRBV4-3; abundance: NA; d_gene: NA; j_gene: TRBJ1-1; CDR3aa: CASSQDRTQNTEAFF; CDR3nt: TGCGCCAGCAGCCAAGATAGGACACAGAACACTGAAGCTTTCTTT
v_gene: TRBV9; abundance: NA; d_gene: TRBD2; j_gene: TRBJ2-1; CDR3aa: CASSPTSGYNNEQFF; CDR3nt: TGTGCCAGCAGCCCAACTAGCGGGTATAACAATGAGCAGTTCTTC
v_gene: TRBV7-2; abundance: NA; d_gene: TRBD2; j_gene: TRBJ2-2; CDR3aa: CASSFFSGGPNTGELFF; CDR3nt: TGTGCCAGCAGCTTTTTTAGCGGGGGGCCGAACACCGGGGAGCTGTTTTTT
v_gene: TRBV3-1/TRBV3-2; abundance: once; d_gene: NA; j_gene: TRBJ2-7; CDR3aa: CASSQGSTREQYF; CDR3nt: TGTGCCAGCAGCCAAGGATCCACTAGAGAGCAGTACTTC
v_gene: TRBV4-2; abundance: NA; d_gene: NA; j_gene: TRBJ2-1; CDR3aa: CASSQVITGGRYNEQFF; CDR3nt: TGTGCCAGCAGCCAAGTAATTACGGGGGGCAGGTACAATGAGCAGTTCTTC
v_gene: TRBV7-9; abundance: NA; d_gene: NA; j_gene: TRBJ1-1; CDR3aa: CASSFISGGRTEAFF; CDR3nt: TGTGCCAGCAGCTTCATATCGGGGGGCAGGACTGAAGCTTTCTTT
v_gene: TRBV30; abundance: NA; d_gene: NA; j_gene: TRBJ2-2; CDR3aa: CAWSQGHTGELFF; CDR3nt: TGTGCCTGGAGTCAGGGGCACACCGGGGAGCTGTTTTTT
v_gene: TRBV6-2/TRBV6-3; abundance: NA; d_gene: TRBD2; j_gene: TRBJ2-4; CDR3aa: CASSSGGSGGTKNIQYF; CDR3nt: TGTGCCAGCAGCTCAGGGGGTAGCGGGGGCACCAAAAACATTCAGTACTTC
v_gene: TRBV28; abundance: NA; d_gene: TRBD1; j_gene: TRBJ1-6; CDR3aa: CASSLGGQGLNSPLHF; CDR3nt: TGTGCCAGCAGTTTAGGGGGACAGGGGCTAAATTCACCCCTCCACTTT
v_gene: TRBV7-3; abundance: once; d_gene: NA; j_gene: TRBJ2-1; CDR3aa: CASSSRDKDYNEQFF; CDR3nt: TGTGCCAGCAGCTCCCGGGACAAAGACTACAATGAGCAGTTCTTC
v_gene: TRBV11-3; abundance: NA; d_gene: NA; j_gene: TRBJ2-7; CDR3aa: CASSFRGAHEQYF; CDR3nt: TGTGCCAGCAGCTTTCGGGGGGCCCACGAGCAGTACTTC
v_gene: TRBV5-1; abundance: NA; d_gene: NA; j_gene: TRBJ2-7; CDR3aa: CASSLRADSYEQYF; CDR3nt: TGCGCCAGCAGCCTACGAGCGGACTCCTACGAGCAGTACTTC
v_gene: TRBV6-2/TRBV6-3; abundance: once; d_gene: TRBD1; j_gene: TRBJ1-6; CDR3aa: CASSYSRGRSYNSPLHF; CDR3nt: TGTGCCAGCAGTTACTCCAGGGGGCGTTCCTATAATTCACCCCTCCACTTT
v_gene: TRBV6-4; abundance: NA; d_gene: NA; j_gene: TRBJ1-5; CDR3aa: CASSVKQNSNQPQHF; CDR3nt: TGTGCCAGCAGTGTTAAACAGAATAGCAATCAGCCCCAGCATTTT
v_gene: TRBV28; abundance: NA; d_gene: NA; j_gene: TRBJ1-1; CDR3aa: CASRASGVNTEAFF; CDR3nt: TGTGCCAGCAGGGCCAGTGGAGTGAACACTGAAGCTTTCTTT
v_gene: TRBV30; abundance: NA; d_gene: TRBD2; j_gene: TRBJ2-5; CDR3aa: CAWSIRGLASETQYF; CDR3nt: TGTGCCTGGAGCATTCGAGGACTAGCTTCGGAGACCCAGTACTTC
v_gene: TRBV9; abundance: NA; d_gene: TRBD1; j_gene: TRBJ1-2; CDR3aa: CASSTRGTGNGYTF; CDR3nt: TGTGCCAGCAGCACTAGGGGGACAGGGAATGGCTACACCTTC
v_gene: TRBV3-1/TRBV3-2; abundance: NA; d_gene: TRBD2; j_gene: TRBJ2-1; CDR3aa: CASWRLAGPLSYNEQFF; CDR3nt: TGTGCCAGCTGGCGACTAGCGGGACCGCTCTCCTACAATGAGCAGTTCTTC
v_gene: TRBV11-3; abundance: NA; d_gene: NA; j_gene: TRBJ2-1; CDR3aa: CASSLDETVNEQFF; CDR3nt: TGTGCCAGCAGCTTAGATGAGACAGTTAATGAGCAGTTCTTC
v_gene: TRBV3-1/TRBV3-2; abundance: NA; d_gene: TRBD1; j_gene: TRBJ2-7; CDR3aa: CASSRGQGANEQYF; CDR3nt: TGTGCCAGCAGCCGTGGACAGGGGGCCAACGAGCAGTACTTC
v_gene: TRBV3-1/TRBV3-2; abundance: NA; d_gene: TRBD1; j_gene: TRBJ1-3; CDR3aa: CASSKDLGAGTGYGNTIYF; CDR3nt: TGTGCCAGCAGCAAAGATTTGGGAGCCGGGACAGGGTACGGAAACACCATATATTTT
v_gene: TRBV12-3/TRBV12-4; abundance: NA; d_gene: TRBD2; j_gene: TRBJ2-7; CDR3aa: CASSFGSGGGQYF; CDR3nt: TGTGCCAGCAGTTTTGGCAGCGGCGGGGGGCAGTACTTC
v_gene: TRBV18; abundance: NA; d_gene: TRBD2; j_gene: TRBJ2-2; CDR3aa: CASSPRTSGTNTGELFF; CDR3nt: TGTGCCAGCTCACCACGGACTAGCGGGACTAACACCGGGGAGCTGTTTTTT
v_gene: TRBV7-9; abundance: NA; d_gene: NA; j_gene: TRBJ2-7; CDR3aa: CASSPYRVGNYEQYF; CDR3nt: TGTGCCAGCAGCCCTTACAGGGTCGGTAACTACGAGCAGTACTTC
v_gene: TRBV6-5; abundance: NA; d_gene: NA; j_gene: TRBJ2-7; CDR3aa: CASRPLDIPYEQYF; CDR3nt: TGTGCCAGCAGACCCTTGGACATACCCTACGAGCAGTACTTC
v_gene: TRBV7-6; abundance: NA; d_gene: TRBD2; j_gene: TRBJ2-5; CDR3aa: CASSLASGSKETQYF; CDR3nt: TGTGCCAGCAGCTTAGCAAGCGGGAGTAAAGAGACCCAGTACTTC
v_gene: TRBV6-1; abundance: NA; d_gene: TRBD1; j_gene: TRBJ1-5; CDR3aa: CASREGTASNQPQHF; CDR3nt: TGTGCCAGCAGAGAAGGGACAGCTAGCAATCAGCCCCAGCATTTT
v_gene: TRBV11-2; abundance: once; d_gene: NA; j_gene: TRBJ1-1; CDR3aa: CASSLVSRRVGTEAFF; CDR3nt: TGTGCCAGCAGCTTAGTGAGTCGCAGGGTGGGCACTGAAGCTTTCTTT
v_gene: TRBV18; abundance: NA; d_gene: TRBD1; j_gene: TRBJ1-5; CDR3aa: CASSLSDRDSNQPQHF; CDR3nt: TGTGCCAGCTCACTATCGGACAGGGATAGCAATCAGCCCCAGCATTTT
v_gene: TRBV5-1; abundance: NA; d_gene: NA; j_gene: TRBJ2-3; CDR3aa: CASSLVPSTDTQYF; CDR3nt: TGCGCCAGCAGCTTGGTTCCTAGCACAGATACGCAGTATTTT
v_gene: TRBV6-5; abundance: NA; d_gene: TRBD1; j_gene: TRBJ1-2; CDR3aa: CASSYSGGTGKGGYTF; CDR3nt: TGTGCCAGCAGTTACTCAGGGGGGACAGGTAAAGGAGGCTACACCTTC
v_gene: TRBV4-1; abundance: NA; d_gene: NA; j_gene: TRBJ2-1; CDR3aa: CASRPGLLFYNEQFF; CDR3nt: TGCGCCAGTAGACCGGGACTCCTCTTTTACAATGAGCAGTTCTTC
v_gene: TRBV2; abundance: many; d_gene: TRBD2; j_gene: TRBJ2-2; CDR3aa: CASRGLAGVPNTGELFF; CDR3nt: TGTGCCAGCAGGGGACTAGCGGGAGTCCCGAACACCGGGGAGCTGTTTTTT